These 25 T cell receptor beta chains share one sample of origin, sequenced in a study of graft-versus-host responses after intestinal transplantation. Some clones are missing from TCRdb's copy, which holds only in-frame ones; the method was immunoSEQ multiplex PCR. The sample yields roughly 110,000 clones, 85% to 95% seen once. Their antigens remain unidentified. This specimen was unstimulated CD8+ T cells sorted from spleen or lymph node cells, taken before transplant. The source of these receptors is a human donor who was the organ donor for an intestinal transplant.

The CDR3 is CATRGGLAGGTVSYNEQFF. The CDR3 nucleotides read TGTGCCACCCGCGGCGGACTAGCGGGAGGGACGGTCTCCTACAATGAGCAGTTCTTC. V gene TRBV15 combines with J gene TRBJ2-1; 15 bases match TRBD2. In germline, CDR1 is LNHNV, CDR2 YYDKDF (reference sequence). This CDR3 comprises 19 residues. Germline trimming cut 8 bases from V and 0 bases from J; bases unmatched to any gene: 11. Combining the CDR3 with reference TRBV15 and TRBJ2-1 gives the whole variable domain DAMVIQNPRYQVTQFGKPVTLSCSQTLNHNVMYWYQQKSSQAPKLLFHYYDKDFNNEADTPDNFQSRRPNTSFCFLDIRSPGLGDTAMYLCATRGGLAGGTVSYNEQFFGPGTRLTVL.

The rearrangement joins TRBV23-1 to TRBJ2-2; D might be TRBD1 (5 bases). TRBV23-1 is an ORF for which the function is uncertain. CDR3 length: 14 amino acids. Between the trimmed V and J ends, which lost 6 bases and 5 bases, there was a span of 13 bases. The CDR3 sequence is CASRDTKWTGELFF. CDR3 nucleotides: TGCGCCAGCAGGGACACAAAGTGGACCGGGGAGCTGTTTTTT.

The V and J genes are TRBV5-1 and TRBJ2-3, with a weak D call TRBD1 (6 bases). Germline V gene lookup returns CDR1 SGHRS and CDR2 YFSETQ. The germline V and J ends were trimmed by 4 bases and 1 base, with 22 bases remaining between them. CDR3 length: 18 residues. This chain's CDR3 is CASSPNQPQGGGTDTQYF. CDR3 sequence (DNA): TGCGCCAGCAGCCCAAACCAGCCACAGGGTGGAGGCACAGATACGCAGTATTTT.

This clone was counted a single time. V is TRBV19 and J is TRBJ2-3, with TRBD2 identical over 7 bases. Germline V gives CDR1 LNHDA, CDR2 SQIVND (reference sequence). The CDR3 consists of 12 residues. Unmatched junction bases numbered 7, after V lost 10 bases and J lost 6 bases. The CDR3 DNA reads as TGTGCCACCTGGGGGGGTCGGGATACGCAGTATTTT. As protein: CATWGGRDTQYF.

V and J are TRBV5-6 and TRBJ1-5; no clear D. Trimming took 0 bases from V and 11 from J, leaving 15 bases between them. Germline loops: CDR1 SGHDT, CDR2 YYEEEE. The length of the CDR3 is 14 residues. The CDR3 loop is CASSLGRARGTQHF. The CDR3 coding sequence is TGTGCCAGCAGCTTGGGTAGGGCTCGTGGGACCCAGCATTTT.

The chain links TRBV28 to TRBJ1-2, with D tentatively TRBD1 (6 bases). Germline CDR1 is MDHEN and CDR2 is SYDVKM. The CDR3 covers 14 residues. V was trimmed by 8 bases and J by 5 bases, leaving 18 bases between them. The CDR3 is CASGSGGVRYGYTF. The CDR3 coding sequence is TGTGCCAGCGGAAGTGGGGGCGTAAGGTATGGCTACACCTTC.

As regards this clone: The sample carries other DNA sequences with the same CDR3. The chain joins TRBV30 to TRBJ1-2; a possible D gene is TRBD1 (5 bases). Germline V gene sequence: CDR1 GTSNPN, CDR2 SVGIG (reference sequence). This CDR3 is 12 amino acids long. The CDR3 region has the DNA TGTGCTGAACTGGGGGGTCGTGGGGGCTACACCTTC. This translates into CAELGGRGGYTF.

V gene TRBV27 combines with J gene TRBJ2-1, with D perhaps matching TRBD1 or TRBD2 (5 bases each). This CDR3 contains 15 residues. The germline V and J ends were trimmed by 5 bases and 2 bases, with 13 bases remaining between them. Germline V gives CDR1 MNHEY, CDR2 SMNVEV (reference sequence). The CDR3 nucleotides read TGTGCCAGCAGTCCAGGGACCAGCCCCTACAATGAGCAGTTCTTC. Residues: CASSPGTSPYNEQFF.

Turning to this clone: The junction and the germline gene differ at one end; a read error may be behind it. The genes are TRBV4-2 and TRBJ2-6; D remains unclear. Germline V CDR1 and CDR2: LGHNA, YNFKEQ. The CDR3 consists of 14 residues. The CDR3 is CASTQERGANVLTF. Here the CDR3 DNA reads TGTGCCAGCACCCAAGAGAGAGGGGCCAACGTCCTGACTTTC.

The J gene is TRBJ2-3, the V gene TRBV11-2; TRBD1 aligns across 11 bases. The CDR3 loop spans 16 amino acids. Trimming removed 7 bases from V and 4 bases from J; junction bases left unmatched: 10. Germline V gene lookup returns CDR1 SGHAT and CDR2 FQNNGV. The CDR3, as DNA: TGTGCCAGCACCGCCCGGACAGGGGGCGGTCCAGATACGCAGTATTTT. This encodes CASTARTGGGPDTQYF.

This clone was picked up one time. This chain uses TRBV14 with TRBJ2-2, with D uncertain. Germline V CDR1 and CDR2: SGHDN, FVKESK. V shed 0 bases and J shed 6 bases, with 17 bases lying between them. The CDR3 totals 17 residues. The CDR3 nucleotides are TGTGCCAGCAGCCAAGAGGAGTCGGGTGGAGAGCCCGGGGAGCTGTTTTTT. Amino acid sequence: CASSQEESGGEPGELFF.

V gene TRBV27 combines with J gene TRBJ2-7, with D perhaps given as TRBD1 or TRBD2 (6 bases each). Germline-derived CDR1 and CDR2 are MNHEY and SMNVEV (reference sequence). The CDR3 loop spans 13 amino acids. V was shortened by 5 bases and J by 5 bases, with 13 bases between the two germline ends. The chain's CDR3 is CASSPRGLNEQYF. The CDR3 DNA is TGTGCCAGCAGTCCACGGGGGCTGAACGAGCAGTACTTC.

The rearrangement joins TRBV19 to TRBJ2-1, with 10 bases matching TRBD2. Germline V gene lookup returns CDR1 LNHDA and CDR2 SQIVND (reference sequence). With V trimmed by 5 bases and J by 0 bases, 13 bases remained unmatched. CDR3 length: 19 residues. The CDR3 reads CASSLPGLAGVLSYNEQFF. The CDR3 nucleotides read TGTGCCAGTAGTCTTCCGGGTCTAGCGGGAGTGCTCTCCTACAATGAGCAGTTCTTC.

This chain links TRBV6-9 with TRBJ1-2, with D perhaps TRBD1 (5 bases). V was shortened by 5 bases and J by 8 bases, with 6 bases between the two germline ends. The CDR3 runs 10 residues. Germline-derived CDR1 and CDR2 are MNHGY and SVAAGI. The CDR3 spells CASSNRGYTF. The CDR3, as DNA: TGTGCCAGCAGTAACAGGGGCTACACCTTC.

The V and J genes are TRBV6-5 and TRBJ2-7; D is perhaps TRBD2 (5 bases). V was trimmed by 8 bases and J by 3 bases, leaving 8 bases between them. Germline V gene lookup returns CDR1 MNHEY and CDR2 SVGAGI. CDR3 length: 11 residues. The CDR3 reads CASGLVYEQYF. CDR3 nucleotides: TGTGCCAGCGGACTCGTCTACGAGCAGTACTTC.

J is TRBJ2-7 and V is TRBV2, with 9 positions matching TRBD2. The CDR3 covers 15 residues. V trimming: 2 bases; J trimming: 2 bases; junction bases outside the gene matches: 4. CDR1 SNHLY and CDR2 FYNNEI come from the germline V gene. The CDR3, as DNA: TGTGCCAGCAGTGAATCGGCGGGAGGGGCCTACGAGCAGTACTTC. Protein: CASSESAGGAYEQYF.

V gene TRBV5-1 combines with J gene TRBJ2-7; D call uncertain. CDR1 is SGHRS, CDR2 YFSETQ, per germline. The germline V and J ends were trimmed by 1 base and 1 base, with 6 bases remaining between them. The CDR3 extends over 13 amino acids. The CDR3: CASSLTESYEQYF. In nucleotides, the CDR3 is TGCGCCAGCAGCTTGACGGAGTCCTACGAGCAGTACTTC.

The chain couples TRBV6-1 to TRBJ2-5; 9 nucleotides align to TRBD1. CDR1 is MNHNS and CDR2 is SASEGT in the germline V gene. Trimming cost V 2 bases and J 5 bases; bases outside gene matches: 9. This CDR3 has 16 residues. The chain's CDR3 is CASSEIGQGYSETQYF. The CDR3 coding sequence is TGTGCCAGCAGTGAAATAGGACAGGGGTATTCGGAGACCCAGTACTTC.

This chain uses TRBV19 with TRBJ1-2, with D perhaps matching TRBD1 (5 bases). Germline V gene lookup returns CDR1 LNHDA and CDR2 SQIVND (reference sequence). There are 13 residues in the CDR3. Trimming removed 3 bases from V and 10 bases from J, with 15 bases in between. The CDR3 here is CASSMGTLAFYTF. CDR3 in DNA: TGTGCCAGTAGTATGGGGACCCTCGCTTTCTACACCTTC.

The chain is built from TRBV6-1 and TRBJ2-1; D uncertain. Germline CDR1 and CDR2: MNHNS and SASEGT. Deletions cut 10 bases from V and 7 bases from J, with 11 bases between. The CDR3 is 11 residues long. The CDR3: CATEFGNEQFF. The CDR3 region has the DNA TGTGCCACCGAGTTCGGTAATGAGCAGTTCTTC.

This clone was counted once. CDR3 sequence reads: CASSFLYRGSANTEAFF. In nucleotides, the CDR3 is TGTGCCAGCAGCTTCTTATACAGGGGTTCGGCGAACACTGAAGCTTTCTTT. V is TRBV7-2 and J is TRBJ1-1; 7 bases map to TRBD1. V shed 3 bases, J shed 1 base, and the junction held 11 bases outside the gene matches. Germline V CDR1 and CDR2: SGHTA, FQGNSA. This CDR3 is built from 17 residues.

This rearrangement joins TRBV27 to TRBJ2-1; the D gene is possibly TRBD2 (5 bases). The CDR3 has 14 amino acids. The germline V and J ends were trimmed by 8 bases and 4 bases, with 15 bases remaining between them. CDR1 is MNHEY, CDR2 SMNVEV, per germline (reference sequence). The CDR3 DNA sequence: TGTGCCAGCGGGAGATTTGGCGATTACAATGAGCAGTTCTTC. Its translation: CASGRFGDYNEQFF.

The V call is TRBV7-9, the J call TRBJ2-7; TRBD1 matches 7 bases. From germline, CDR1 is SEHNR and CDR2 FQNEAQ (reference sequence). J gave up 3 bases and V 5 bases, and 7 bases lay outside the gene matches. The CDR3 is made up of 14 amino acids. This chain's CDR3 is CASSPTTGSYEQYF. The CDR3 DNA reads TGTGCCAGCAGCCCAACGACAGGGAGCTACGAGCAGTACTTC.

The rearrangement uses TRBV4-1 and TRBJ2-6; D might be TRBD2 (5 bases). V lost 2 bases and J 4 bases, leaving 15 bases between the germline ends. CDR3 length: 17 residues. Germline V gives CDR1 MGHRA, CDR2 YSYEKL. The CDR3 nucleotides are TGCGCCAGCAGCCAAAAAACTAGATCCCCCGGGGCCAACGTCCTGACTTTC. It specifies CASSQKTRSPGANVLTF.

The chain recombines TRBV7-9 with TRBJ2-3, with 10 bases fitting TRBD2. Per germline, CDR1 SEHNR and CDR2 FQNEAQ (reference sequence). This CDR3 has 16 residues. J was trimmed by 7 bases and V by 1 base; bases with no gene match: 8. The chain's CDR3 is CASSLGGIAGGNTQYF. In DNA form, the CDR3 reads TGTGCCAGCAGCTTAGGCGGGATAGCGGGAGGAAATACGCAGTATTTT. The variable domain in full, completed from reference TRBV7-9 and TRBJ2-3, reads DTGVSQNPRHKITKRGQNVTFRCDPISEHNRLYWYRQTLGQGPEFLTYFQNEAQLEKSRLLSDRFSAERPKGSFSTLEIQRTEQGDSAMYLCASSLGGIAGGNTQYFGPGTRLTVL.